The rows below give T cell receptor beta chains drawn from one sample of a study of control samples from healthy donors and cancer patients. Here immunoSEQ multiplex PCR was the method, and the copy in TCRdb shows in-frame clones only, minus some. The repertoire has approximately 82,000 clones, around 94% of them found once; the top ten carry approximately 4.8%. Sequencing was performed on blood. Receptor source: a woman between 18 and 30 years old in good health. Each CDR3 is given with its conserved first and last residue. The D gene is left open where the match is weak. For some rows the clone size is stated as once, few or many, or as a class when expanded; others skip it.

v_call: TRBV6-2/TRBV6-3; clone_size: .; d_call: TRBD2; j_call: TRBJ2-1; cdr3_aa: CASSNPSASGLGQFF; cdr3_nt: TGTGCCAGCAGCAACCCTTCGGCTAGCGGCCTTGGGCAGTTCTTC
v_call: TRBV7-4; clone_size: .; d_call: .; j_call: TRBJ1-5; cdr3_aa: CASSPLRHQPQHF; cdr3_nt: TGTGCCAGCAGCCCACTCAGACATCAGCCCCAGCATTTT
v_call: TRBV7-9; clone_size: .; d_call: .; j_call: TRBJ1-6; cdr3_aa: CASSLAGQGQNSPLHF; cdr3_nt: TGTGCCAGCAGCTTAGCGGGGCAGGGCCAGAATTCACCCCTCCACTTT
v_call: TRBV5-1; clone_size: .; d_call: .; j_call: TRBJ1-6; cdr3_aa: CASSGGENFNSPLHF; cdr3_nt: TGCGCCAGCAGCGGGGGTGAAAATTTTAATTCACCCCTCCACTTT
v_call: TRBV7-9; clone_size: once; d_call: .; j_call: TRBJ2-1; cdr3_aa: CASSLVLGEEREQFF; cdr3_nt: TGTGCCAGCAGCTTAGTGCTGGGGGAGGAGAGGGAGCAGTTCTTC
v_call: TRBV7-9; clone_size: .; d_call: .; j_call: TRBJ1-4; cdr3_aa: CASVVRAGLNEKLFF; cdr3_nt: TGTGCCAGCGTGGTCCGAGCAGGACTTAATGAAAAACTGTTTTTT
v_call: TRBV7-9; clone_size: .; d_call: TRBD2; j_call: TRBJ2-7; cdr3_aa: CASSLRASGGREQYF; cdr3_nt: TGTGCCAGCAGCTTAAGGGCTAGCGGGGGGCGTGAGCAGTACTTC
v_call: TRBV2; clone_size: .; d_call: .; j_call: TRBJ2-3; cdr3_aa: CASNQRRGTDTQYF; cdr3_nt: TGTGCCAGCAATCAGCGGCGAGGCACAGATACGCAGTATTTT
v_call: TRBV5-8; clone_size: .; d_call: TRBD1; j_call: TRBJ2-7; cdr3_aa: CASRTPGGASYEQYF; cdr3_nt: TGTGCCAGCAGAACCCCAGGGGGCGCGTCCTACGAGCAGTACTTC
v_call: TRBV5-4; clone_size: .; d_call: .; j_call: TRBJ2-5; cdr3_aa: CASSLDYMYQETQYF; cdr3_nt: TGTGCCAGCAGCTTGGACTACATGTACCAAGAGACCCAGTACTTC
v_call: TRBV6-2/TRBV6-3; clone_size: .; d_call: .; j_call: TRBJ2-3; cdr3_aa: CASSYSMVVWAGSPTDTQYF; cdr3_nt: TGTGCCAGCAGTTACTCGATGGTCGTCTGGGCTGGGAGTCCCACAGATACGCAGTATTTT
v_call: TRBV5-1; clone_size: .; d_call: TRBD2; j_call: TRBJ2-3; cdr3_aa: CASFRTSGGTDTQYF; cdr3_nt: TGCGCCAGCTTCCGGACTAGCGGGGGCACAGATACGCAGTATTTT
v_call: TRBV7-9; clone_size: .; d_call: .; j_call: TRBJ1-2; cdr3_aa: CASSLAARGYGYTF; cdr3_nt: TGTGCCAGCAGCTTAGCGGCTAGGGGATATGGCTACACCTTC
v_call: TRBV10-3; clone_size: .; d_call: TRBD2; j_call: TRBJ2-3; cdr3_aa: CAISDKRGAPDTQYF; cdr3_nt: TGTGCCATCAGTGACAAGCGGGGGGCCCCAGATACGCAGTATTTT
v_call: TRBV6-2/TRBV6-3; clone_size: .; d_call: .; j_call: TRBJ2-3; cdr3_aa: CASSFNPVFGKPLTDTQYF; cdr3_nt: TGTGCCAGCAGTTTCAATCCGGTGTTCGGGAAACCTCTCACAGATACGCAGTATTTT
v_call: TRBV7-8; clone_size: .; d_call: TRBD1; j_call: TRBJ2-1; cdr3_aa: CASSRDRGEYNEQFF; cdr3_nt: TGTGCCAGCAGCCGAGACAGGGGGGAGTACAATGAGCAGTTCTTC
v_call: TRBV12-2; clone_size: once; d_call: .; j_call: TRBJ1-5; cdr3_aa: CASRFCEASGGGLGPQHF; cdr3_nt: TGTGCAAGTCGCTTTTGTGAGGCGTCGGGCGGGGGCTTAGGGCCCCAGCATTTT
v_call: TRBV3-1/TRBV3-2; clone_size: .; d_call: .; j_call: TRBJ2-1; cdr3_aa: CASSPPTPFAEQFF; cdr3_nt: TGTGCCAGCAGCCCACCTACTCCTTTCGCAGAGCAGTTCTTC
v_call: TRBV5-8; clone_size: .; d_call: TRBD2; j_call: TRBJ2-3; cdr3_aa: CASSLLAGGPPDTQYF; cdr3_nt: TGTGCCAGCAGCTTACTAGCGGGAGGGCCCCCAGATACGCAGTATTTT
v_call: TRBV18; clone_size: .; d_call: .; j_call: TRBJ2-3; cdr3_aa: CASSPRSKNTQYF; cdr3_nt: TGTGCCAGCTCACCAAGATCAAAAAATACGCAGTATTTT
v_call: TRBV27; clone_size: .; d_call: TRBD1; j_call: TRBJ1-1; cdr3_aa: CASSFIPLRGLGEAFF; cdr3_nt: TGTGCCAGCAGTTTTATACCTCTCAGGGGGCTTGGTGAAGCTTTCTTT
v_call: TRBV2; clone_size: .; d_call: TRBD1; j_call: TRBJ1-2; cdr3_aa: CASNRDSAQESYTF; cdr3_nt: TGTGCCAGCAATCGGGACAGCGCTCAAGAGAGCTACACCTTC
v_call: TRBV6-4; clone_size: .; d_call: .; j_call: TRBJ2-1; cdr3_aa: CASSDSTVNEQFF; cdr3_nt: TGTGCCAGCAGTGACTCGACCGTCAATGAGCAGTTCTTC
v_call: TRBV5-1; clone_size: .; d_call: .; j_call: TRBJ2-1; cdr3_aa: CASSLTGNNEQFF; cdr3_nt: TGCGCCAGCAGCTTGACAGGTAACAATGAGCAGTTCTTC
v_call: TRBV19; clone_size: .; d_call: .; j_call: TRBJ2-1; cdr3_aa: CASSLSSYNEQFF; cdr3_nt: TGTGCCAGTAGCTTAAGCTCCTACAATGAGCAGTTCTTC
v_call: TRBV7-9; clone_size: .; d_call: TRBD1; j_call: TRBJ1-2; cdr3_aa: CASSANRQGFIYGYTF; cdr3_nt: TGTGCCAGCAGCGCCAATCGACAGGGCTTTATCTATGGCTACACCTTC
v_call: TRBV27; clone_size: .; d_call: .; j_call: TRBJ1-5; cdr3_aa: CASSSLGLGVEGNQPQHF; cdr3_nt: TGTGCCAGCAGTTCACTCGGGTTGGGGGTTGAGGGCAATCAGCCCCAGCATTTT
v_call: TRBV7-6; clone_size: .; d_call: TRBD2; j_call: TRBJ2-1; cdr3_aa: CASCETGGSFNEQFF; cdr3_nt: TGTGCCAGCTGTGAAACTGGCGGGAGTTTCAATGAGCAGTTCTTC
v_call: TRBV18; clone_size: .; d_call: .; j_call: TRBJ1-4; cdr3_aa: CASSPRRGDEKLFF; cdr3_nt: TGTGCCAGCTCACCGCGTAGAGGGGATGAAAAACTGTTTTTT
v_call: TRBV12-3/TRBV12-4; clone_size: .; d_call: .; j_call: TRBJ2-1; cdr3_aa: CASSPLGNEQFF; cdr3_nt: TGTGCCAGCAGCCCATTGGGGAATGAGCAGTTCTTC
v_call: TRBV10-1; clone_size: .; d_call: .; j_call: TRBJ2-5; cdr3_aa: CASSVGLQGQETQYF; cdr3_nt: TGCGCCAGCAGTGTGGGGCTGCAGGGCCAAGAGACCCAGTACTTC
v_call: TRBV5-1; clone_size: .; d_call: TRBD1; j_call: TRBJ1-3; cdr3_aa: CASSLWPGQGANTIYF; cdr3_nt: TGCGCCAGCAGCTTGTGGCCGGGACAGGGGGCCAACACCATATATTTT
v_call: TRBV5-6; clone_size: .; d_call: .; j_call: TRBJ1-3; cdr3_aa: CASSLTAGRNTIYF; cdr3_nt: TGTGCCAGCAGCTTGACTGCGGGCCGAAACACCATATATTTT
v_call: TRBV27; clone_size: .; d_call: .; j_call: TRBJ1-2; cdr3_aa: CASRGQGYGYTF; cdr3_nt: TGTGCCAGCAGGGGGCAGGGGTATGGCTACACCTTC
v_call: TRBV28; clone_size: .; d_call: TRBD2; j_call: TRBJ2-1; cdr3_aa: CASSFSPVAGTTYNEQFF; cdr3_nt: TGTGCCAGCAGTTTCTCCCCGGTAGCGGGGACAACCTACAATGAGCAGTTCTTC
v_call: TRBV5-6; clone_size: .; d_call: .; j_call: TRBJ1-2; cdr3_aa: CASSLVGDGYTF; cdr3_nt: TGTGCCAGCAGCTTGGTGGGGGATGGCTACACCTTC
v_call: TRBV7-9; clone_size: .; d_call: .; j_call: TRBJ2-3; cdr3_aa: CASSFGGGGDTQYF; cdr3_nt: TGTGCCAGCAGCTTTGGAGGGGGGGGAGATACGCAGTATTTT
v_call: TRBV3-1/TRBV3-2; clone_size: .; d_call: .; j_call: TRBJ1-2; cdr3_aa: CASSHRGDYGYTF; cdr3_nt: TGTGCCAGCAGCCATCGCGGAGACTATGGCTACACCTTC